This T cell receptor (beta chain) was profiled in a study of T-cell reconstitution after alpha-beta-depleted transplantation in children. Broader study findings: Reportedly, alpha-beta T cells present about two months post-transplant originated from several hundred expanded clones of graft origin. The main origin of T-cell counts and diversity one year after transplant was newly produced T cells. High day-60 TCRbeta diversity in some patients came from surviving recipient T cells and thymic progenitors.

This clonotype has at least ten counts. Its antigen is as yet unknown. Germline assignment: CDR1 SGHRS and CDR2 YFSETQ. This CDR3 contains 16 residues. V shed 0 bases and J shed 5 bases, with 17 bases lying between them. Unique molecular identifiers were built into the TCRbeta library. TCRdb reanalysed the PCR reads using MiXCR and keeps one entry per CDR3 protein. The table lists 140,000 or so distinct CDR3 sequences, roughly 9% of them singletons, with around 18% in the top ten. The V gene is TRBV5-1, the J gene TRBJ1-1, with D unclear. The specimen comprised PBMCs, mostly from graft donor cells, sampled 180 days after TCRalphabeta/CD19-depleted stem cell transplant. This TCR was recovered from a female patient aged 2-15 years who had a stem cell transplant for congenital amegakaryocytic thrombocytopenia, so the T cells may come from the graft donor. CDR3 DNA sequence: TGCGCCAGCAGCTTGGTTTTAGGAGGGCGGGGAACTGAAGCTTTCTTT. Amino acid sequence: CASSLVLGGRGTEAFF.